These T cell receptor beta chains were read from a single sample in a study of cytomegalovirus exposure and HLA in healthy donors. The repertoire was sequenced with immunoSEQ multiplex PCR; TCRdb's copy has only in-frame clones and lacks some. The sample lists roughly 140,000 clones, approximately 81% seen once, with 3.5% to 5.5% in the top ten. What was sequenced was PBMCs. The receptors stem from a woman aged 40 to 50 in good health and CMV-seropositive. Each CDR3 is given with its conserved first and last residue. Each record gives: D gene, V gene, J gene, clone size, CDR3 protein, CDR3 DNA. The D gene is left open where the match is weak. The size field is filled for only some rows; it gives once, few, many or a size class.

TRBD2,TRBV28,TRBJ2-5,-,CASSLLPGGETQYF,TGTGCCAGCAGTTTACTCCCCGGGGGGGAGACCCAGTACTTC
-,TRBV4-3,TRBJ2-1,-,CASSREGPKGLTFYNEQFF,TGCGCCAGCAGCCGAGAGGGGCCCAAGGGTCTAACCTTTTACAATGAGCAGTTCTTC
-,TRBV6-1,TRBJ1-2,-,CASSENVDYGYTF,TGTGCCAGCAGTGAAAACGTAGACTATGGCTACACCTTC
TRBD1,TRBV27,TRBJ1-1,-,CASSLTGRGQDTEAFF,TGTGCCAGCAGTTTAACAGGCAGGGGGCAGGACACTGAAGCTTTCTTT
-,TRBV11-1,TRBJ2-7,-,CASSAAGYEQYF,TGTGCCAGCAGCGCAGCAGGCTACGAGCAGTACTTC
-,TRBV5-6,TRBJ1-2,-,CASRDPDRQLTFNYGYTF,TGTGCCAGCAGAGACCCCGACAGGCAATTAACCTTTAACTATGGCTACACCTTC
TRBD1,TRBV6-6,TRBJ1-2,-,CASRAGQGASNYGYTF,TGTGCCAGCCGGGCGGGACAGGGGGCATCTAACTATGGCTACACCTTC
-,TRBV7-2,TRBJ1-2,once,CASSLARAGWDSTF,TGTGCCAGCAGCTTAGCGAGGGCAGGGTGGGACTCCACCTTC
-,TRBV11-1,TRBJ2-5,-,CASSSQGEETQYF,TGTGCCAGCAGCTCACAGGGCGAAGAGACCCAGTACTTC
-,TRBV29-1,TRBJ2-1,-,CSGSRAVNEQFF,TGCAGCGGGTCGAGGGCGGTCAATGAGCAGTTCTTC
TRBD2,TRBV7-9,TRBJ2-2,-,CANGTSASGELFF,TGTGCCAACGGGACTAGCGCCTCCGGGGAGCTGTTTTTT
TRBD2,TRBV9,TRBJ2-7,once,CASSPPGLAGAGEQYF,TGTGCCAGCAGCCCCCCGGGACTAGCGGGGGCCGGGGAGCAGTACTTC
TRBD1,TRBV6-1,TRBJ2-7,-,CASSERGRGLGQYF,TGTGCCAGCAGTGAAAGGGGCAGGGGGTTGGGGCAGTACTTC
TRBD2,TRBV19,TRBJ2-7,-,CASSIRLAGGYEQYF,TGTGCCAGTAGTATCAGACTAGCGGGAGGCTACGAGCAGTACTTC
TRBD1,TRBV28,TRBJ1-5,-,CASSRGTGINQPQHF,TGTGCCAGCAGTCGGGGGACAGGGATCAATCAGCCCCAGCATTTT
TRBD2,TRBV18,TRBJ2-7,-,CASSPPSRGVNEQYF,TGTGCCAGCTCACCCCCTTCCCGGGGGGTGAACGAGCAGTACTTC
TRBD1,TRBV28,TRBJ1-5,-,CASRPQLFHRGNQPQHF,TGTGCCAGCAGACCTCAGCTTTTCCACAGGGGGAATCAGCCCCAGCATTTT
TRBD1,TRBV5-1,TRBJ1-2,-,CASSSGQGPYGYTF,TGCGCCAGCAGCTCTGGACAGGGGCCATATGGCTACACCTTC
TRBD1,TRBV10-3,TRBJ1-1,few,CAISDLIDRADTEAFF,TGTGCCATCAGTGACCTTATCGACAGGGCGGACACTGAAGCTTTCTTT
-,TRBV7-2,TRBJ1-5,-,CASSLGMGAGQPQHF,TGTGCCAGCAGCTTAGGAATGGGGGCAGGTCAGCCCCAGCATTTT
-,TRBV28,TRBJ2-7,few,CASSYPGYEQYF,TGTGCCAGCAGCTATCCAGGGTACGAGCAGTACTTC
TRBD1,TRBV23-1,TRBJ1-1,-,CARWDRGAFF,TGCGCCAGGTGGGACAGGGGAGCTTTCTTT
TRBD1,TRBV6-5,TRBJ2-7,-,CASRQGDYEQYF,TGTGCCAGCAGACAGGGGGACTACGAGCAGTACTTC
-,TRBV6-1,TRBJ1-2,-,CASSVQVANYGYTF,TGTGCCAGCAGCGTACAGGTAGCTAACTATGGCTACACCTTC
-,TRBV27,TRBJ1-6,-,CASSPTGFYNSPLHF,TGTGCCAGCAGTCCGACAGGCTTCTATAATTCACCCCTCCACTTT
TRBD1,TRBV19,TRBJ2-3,few,CASSATHRGHTDTQYF,TGTGCCAGTAGTGCCACCCACAGGGGTCACACAGATACGCAGTATTTT
TRBD1,TRBV6-1,TRBJ1-2,-,CASSDTGTGANYGYTF,TGTGCCAGCAGTGATACTGGGACAGGCGCTAACTATGGCTACACCTTC
TRBD2,TRBV7-6,TRBJ2-5,-,CASSLAGRGGVGQETQYF,TGTGCCAGCAGCTTAGCGGGACGGGGAGGGGTTGGGCAAGAGACCCAGTACTTC
-,TRBV2,TRBJ1-2,-,CASSDRGQGGYTF,TGTGCCAGCAGTGATCGGGGACAAGGTGGCTACACCTTC
-,TRBV10-3,TRBJ2-7,few,CAISESSSTYEQYF,TGTGCCATCAGTGAGTCGTCCAGTACCTACGAGCAGTACTTC
TRBD1,TRBV19,TRBJ2-1,-,CASRKGQGSDNEQFF,TGTGCCAGTAGGAAGGGACAGGGAAGCGACAATGAGCAGTTCTTC
-,TRBV7-2,TRBJ1-2,few,CASSYRQAYGYTF,TGTGCCAGCAGCTACCGACAGGCGTATGGCTACACCTTC
-,TRBV9,TRBJ2-2,-,CASSVVSGDGELFF,TGTGCCAGCAGCGTAGTCTCAGGGGACGGGGAGCTGTTTTTT
-,TRBV27,TRBJ1-4,few,CASAPGGTTPEKLFF,TGTGCCAGCGCTCCGGGAGGGACTACCCCAGAAAAACTGTTTTTT
TRBD1,TRBV7-2,TRBJ1-1,-,CASSRHWTGVNTEAFF,TGTGCCAGCAGCCGCCACTGGACAGGGGTCAACACTGAAGCTTTCTTT
-,TRBV4-3,TRBJ2-2,-,CASSQARAGINTGELFF,TGCGCCAGCAGCCAAGCCCGGGCGGGAATAAACACCGGGGAGCTGTTTTTT
TRBD1,TRBV19,TRBJ1-2,-,CASSIGQGVEKGYTF,TGTGCCAGTAGTATAGGACAGGGGGTAGAAAAAGGCTACACCTTC
TRBD1,TRBV11-2,TRBJ1-2,-,CASSLTDRGVYGYTF,TGTGCCAGCAGCTTAACCGACAGGGGCGTCTATGGCTACACCTTC
-,TRBV27,TRBJ1-2,-,CASSFFGGNGYTF,TGTGCCAGCAGTTTTTTCGGGGGTAATGGCTACACCTTC
-,TRBV6-5,TRBJ2-7,few,CATVQGTGEQYF,TGTGCCACCGTACAGGGAACGGGCGAGCAGTACTTC
-,TRBV28,TRBJ1-1,few,CASSLQFNTEAFF,TGTGCCAGCAGTTTACAGTTCAACACTGAAGCTTTCTTT
-,TRBV5-6,TRBJ2-3,few,CASSLAGTDTQYF,TGTGCCAGCAGCTTGGCGGGCACAGATACGCAGTATTTT
-,TRBV11-3,TRBJ2-1,-,CASSSRLQGEQFF,TGTGCCAGCAGCTCCCGACTGCAGGGTGAGCAGTTCTTC
TRBD1,TRBV4-2,TRBJ1-4,few,CASSQGTGVNEKLFF,TGTGCCAGCAGCCAAGGTACAGGGGTTAATGAAAAACTGTTTTTT
TRBD1,TRBV7-3,TRBJ1-4,-,CASSLPDRVFWTNEKLFF,TGTGCCAGCAGCTTACCCGACAGGGTGTTCTGGACTAATGAAAAACTGTTTTTT
-,TRBV6-1,TRBJ2-5,-,CASNPGGFQETQYF,TGTGCCAGCAACCCCGGCGGCTTCCAGGAGACCCAGTACTTC
-,TRBV4-3,TRBJ2-1,-,CASSQGLQNEQFF,TGCGCCAGCAGCCAAGGACTCCAAAATGAGCAGTTCTTC
TRBD2,TRBV13,TRBJ2-5,-,CASSYSGGFQETQYF,TGTGCCAGCAGCTACAGCGGGGGGTTCCAAGAGACCCAGTACTTC
-,TRBV27,TRBJ2-2,-,CASSSPPGELFF,TGTGCCAGCAGCTCCCCCCCTGGGGAGCTGTTTTTT
TRBD1,TRBV11-2,TRBJ2-7,-,CASSLLSLGQAYEQYF,TGTGCCAGCAGCTTACTCTCTCTCGGACAGGCCTACGAGCAGTACTTC
-,TRBV5-1,TRBJ2-2,few,CASSLGQYTGELFF,TGTGCCAGCAGCTTAGGACAGTACACCGGGGAGCTGTTTTTT
-,TRBV7-2,TRBJ2-3,few,CASSFRQTDTQYF,TGTGCCAGCAGCTTCCGACAGACAGATACGCAGTATTTT
-,TRBV7-2,TRBJ2-7,-,CASSLLGGSYEQYF,TGTGCCAGCAGCTTACTCGGGGGATCCTACGAGCAGTACTTC
-,TRBV6-4,TRBJ2-5,-,CASSAGLGETQYF,TGTGCCAGCAGTGCGGGACTCGGAGAGACCCAGTACTTC
TRBD1,TRBV29-1,TRBJ2-3,-,CSMGQGSVTDTQYF,TGCAGCATGGGACAGGGAAGCGTCACAGATACGCAGTATTTT
-,TRBV7-9,TRBJ1-2,-,CSSSFWGNGYTF,TGTTCCAGCAGCTTTTGGGGCAATGGCTACACCTTC
-,TRBV5-1,TRBJ1-6,-,CASSEGDLNSPLHF,TGCGCCAGCAGCGAGGGGGACCTTAATTCACCCCTCCACTTT
TRBD2,TRBV13,TRBJ2-7,-,CASSQTQRGTYEQYF,TGTGCCAGCAGCCAGACCCAGCGGGGCACCTACGAGCAGTACTTC